These 12 T cell receptor beta chains came from one sample sequenced in a study of T cells after yellow fever vaccination. TCRdb reanalysed the 5' RACE reads using MiXCR and keeps one entry per CDR3 protein. The repertoire holds 250,000 or so distinct CDR3 sequences, with 3.6% as singletons. Specimen: PBMCs, collected 15 days after the yellow fever booster vaccination. The receptors stem from a man aged 18-30 years who received the YFV17D yellow fever vaccine.

This clonotype appeared many times. The rearrangement uses TRBV5-5 and TRBJ2-6; D tentatively reads TRBD1 or TRBD2 (5 bases each). Germline V gives CDR1 SGHKS, CDR2 YYEKEE (reference sequence). Trimming took off 5 bases at V and 0 bases at J, with 9 bases between the two ends. The length of the CDR3 is 15 residues. The CDR3, as DNA: TGTGCCAGCAGGCCGGGGCTCTCTGGGGCCAACGTCCTGACTTTC. Protein: CASRPGLSGANVLTF.

This clonotype occurred many times. The chain combines TRBV7-8 with TRBJ1-2; D unresolved. V lost 3 bases to trimming and J lost 0 bases, with 8 bases between them. Germline CDR1 reads SGHVS; CDR2 reads FQNEAQ. The CDR3 is made up of 14 amino acids. The CDR3 sequence is CASSFGNPNYGYTF. CDR3 coding DNA: TGTGCCAGCAGCTTCGGCAACCCTAACTATGGCTACACCTTC.

This clonotype was counted at least ten times. The chain combines TRBV7-2 with TRBJ2-5; maybe TRBD2 (5 bases). The CDR3 is 14 residues long. The V gene lost 2 bases and the J gene lost 2 bases, with 9 bases spanning the gap. Germline loops: CDR1 SGHTA, CDR2 FQGNSA. The CDR3 sequence: CASSLRRTQETQYF. In nucleotides, the CDR3 is TGTGCCAGCAGCTTAAGACGGACTCAAGAGACCCAGTACTTC.

This clonotype appeared many times. The chain recombines TRBV12-3 or TRBV12-4 with TRBJ2-1, with TRBD1 matching 9 bases. The junction had 7 bases not matched to a gene; V was cut back by 8 bases and J by 2 bases. The CDR3 is 15 residues long. The CDR3 protein is CASAHWDRAYNEQFF. In DNA form, the CDR3 reads TGTGCCAGCGCACATTGGGACAGGGCCTACAATGAGCAGTTCTTC.

This clonotype was detected ten times or more. The chain has TRBV4-2 and TRBJ1-6, with D perhaps TRBD1 (6 bases). V gave up 0 bases and J gave up 4 bases, with 10 bases separating them. Germline V gene sequence: CDR1 LGHNA, CDR2 YNFKEQ. This CDR3 spans 16 amino acids. The CDR3 DNA reads as TGTGCCAGCAGCCAAGAAGGGGGGGGGTATAATTCACCCCTCCACTTT. As protein: CASSQEGGGYNSPLHF.

This clonotype was recorded many times. This chain uses TRBV7-8 with TRBJ1-4, with a possible D match to TRBD1 (5 bases). Trimming left V 4 bases short and J 4 bases short, with 10 bases between. Germline V gives CDR1 SGHVS, CDR2 FQNEAQ. The CDR3 is 14 amino acids. CDR3 in DNA: TGTGCCAGCAGCTATCAGGGCGGTAATGAAAAACTGTTTTTT. Protein: CASSYQGGNEKLFF.

This clonotype showed up many times. This rearrangement joins TRBV4-3 to TRBJ2-2, with D perhaps TRBD2 (6 bases). The CDR3 totals 15 residues. Trimming removed 4 bases from V and 0 bases from J, with 9 bases in between. Germline CDR1 LGHNA, CDR2 YSLEER. The CDR3 DNA sequence: TGCGCCAGCAGCCCCCGGACTACGAACACCGGGGAGCTGTTTTTT. Encoded protein: CASSPRTTNTGELFF.

This clonotype has ten or more counts. The chain uses TRBV25-1 and TRBJ1-1; no firm D call. The CDR3 covers 13 residues. V was trimmed by 2 bases and J by 1 base, leaving 5 bases between them. Germline CDR1 is MGHDK and CDR2 is SYGVNS. CDR3 coding DNA: TGTGCCAGCAGTGAACAAGAGAACACTGAAGCTTTCTTT. Translating gives CASSEQENTEAFF.

This clonotype has a count of ten or more. This chain uses TRBV3-1 with TRBJ2-7, with no clear D. The V end lost 1 base, the J end lost 5 bases, and 15 bases lay between the germline ends. CDR3 length equals 15 residues. Per germline, CDR1 LGHDT and CDR2 YNNKEL (reference sequence). For the CDR3, the DNA is TGTGCCAGCAGCCAAGTTCCCTCGTGGCCCGACGAGCAGTACTTC. It translates to CASSQVPSWPDEQYF.

This clonotype was counted ten times or more. The chain has TRBV6-2 or TRBV6-3 and TRBJ2-1; no clear D. Germline V gives CDR1 MNHEY, CDR2 SVGEGT. V shed 2 bases and J shed 2 bases, with 16 bases lying between them. This CDR3 has 17 residues. CDR3: CASSYPNSGYAYNEQFF. The CDR3 bases are TGTGCCAGCAGTTACCCTAATTCGGGCTACGCCTACAATGAGCAGTTCTTC.

At least ten counts were recorded for this clonotype. Written as DNA, the CDR3 is TGTGCCAGCAGCCCGGGAAGGGGGAAGTACGAGCAGTACTTC. Translated: CASSPGRGKYEQYF. The rearrangement links TRBV6-5 to TRBJ2-7, with a weak D call TRBD1 (6 bases). V was shortened by 6 bases and J by 4 bases, with 16 bases between the two germline ends. This CDR3 is 14 amino acids long. The germline V gene encodes CDR1 MNHEY and CDR2 SVGAGI.

This clonotype was detected many times. The chain carries TRBV5-1 and TRBJ2-5, with TRBD1 matching 8 bases. The CDR3 has 14 residues. The V gene end was trimmed by 4 bases and the J gene end by 4 bases; junction bases not matched to a gene: 6. Germline V lookup: CDR1 SGHRS, CDR2 YFSETQ. CDR3: CASSKGQGLETQYF. CDR3 sequence (DNA): TGCGCCAGCAGCAAAGGACAGGGCTTAGAGACCCAGTACTTC.